This T cell receptor beta chain was sequenced for a study of blood T cells in healthy people across ages. Findings and caveats of the study: Higher diversity, along with more naive CD4+ cells, distinguished long-lived donors from aged donors. With age, beta diversity per million T cells declined roughly linearly, significantly by about 37.

Turning to this clonotype: Its cognate antigen is unknown.

Germline assignment: CDR1 MNHNS and CDR2 SASEGT. Trimming stripped 2 bases from V and 6 bases from J, with 11 bases between. The CDR3 sequence is 13 residues long. Peripheral blood, about 10 milliliters per donor, was collected. The second PCR ran roughly 7 to 12 cycles with a sample-barcoded 5' primer and J-beta primers. Tags on each cDNA molecule came from a template-switch adaptor with 12 random nucleotides. TCRdb reprocessed the 5' RACE reads with MiXCR, giving one entry per CDR3 protein. The sample has roughly 790,000 distinct CDR3 sequences; roughly 47% are singletons. The J gene is TRBJ2-7, the V gene TRBV6-1; no clear D. Source material: blood. The origin of this receptor is a woman in her fifties or sixties in good health. The CDR3 DNA sequence: TGTGCCAGCAGTGAAAACCCCAGTTGCGAGCAGTACTTC. This codes for CASSENPSCEQYF.